This TCR beta chain was captured in a study of cytomegalovirus exposure and HLA in healthy donors. Study-level information: Of roughly 360 genotyped donors, roughly 81% grouped in the Caucasian-associated ancestry cluster. Regarding the study as a whole: Later on, an analysis found that several of the most significant clusters appeared to be linked to common viral pathogens, which included parvovirus B19.

The germline CDR1 and CDR2 sequences are SGHKS and YYEKEE (reference sequence). The V gene lost 5 bases and the J gene lost 9 bases, with 24 bases spanning the gap. This CDR3 is built from 16 residues. With 60 Vbeta and 13 Jbeta primers, the PCR was carried out. TCRdb's copy holds only in-frame clones and misses some; the assay was immunoSEQ multiplex PCR. The repertoire holds about 130,000 clones, with around four fifths as singletons. Regarding this clone: The antigen remains undetermined.

The sample consisted of PBMCs. The sequence derives from a female donor in good health and CMV-seronegative. The chain joins TRBV5-5 to TRBJ2-1, with D possibly TRBD1 on 6 matching bases. CDR3: CASSRERRGGLGEQFF. CDR3 DNA: TGTGCCAGCAGTCGAGAGAGAAGAGGGGGTTTGGGTGAGCAGTTCTTC.